This T cell receptor beta chain was profiled in a study of identical twins. Findings of the study overall: Carriage of fewer insertions was seen in abundant cord blood beta clonotypes, whereas memory repertoires showed none.

This clonotype was counted only a few times. Its antigen is undetermined. Healthy Caucasian individuals made up all the donors. A template switching step contributed a universal primer site, while unique molecular identifiers were present in the cDNA. TCRdb reprocessed the 5' RACE reads via MiXCR and lists one record per CDR3 protein. The table has about 920,000 distinct CDR3 sequences, around an eighth seen once. These data were likewise used in another study, on yellow fever vaccine responses in identical twins. From that study: Reportedly, twins showed a vaccine T cell response that looked partly convergent and partly personalized.

The clonotype comes from a woman younger than 35 in good health. Input material: PBMCs.

CDR3 in amino acids: CSARDSSGGPNTQYF. The CDR3 bases are TGCAGTGCTAGAGATTCAAGCGGGGGGCCCAATACGCAGTATTTT. This rearrangement joins TRBV20-1 to TRBJ2-3; 9 bases match TRBD2. With 0 bases clipped from V and 7 bases from J, the junction kept 8 bases outside the gene matches. The length of the CDR3 is 15 residues. Per germline, CDR1 DFQATT and CDR2 SNEGSKA (reference sequence).